This T cell receptor (beta chain) was sequenced during a study of shared clonotypes between healthy human individuals. Whole-study context: With ages of 18 to 49, the donors were two women and a few men.

Study-wide points: What naive subsets generally showed was a larger estimated richness than memory subsets showed. Several donors had 5% to 6.5% of their naive CD4 clonotypes in common.

CDR1 is LNHDA, CDR2 SQIVND, per germline (reference sequence). Losses at the gene ends were 10 bases for V and 1 base for J; bases not matched to a gene: 12. The CDR3 covers 15 residues. Generated by immunoSEQ multiplex PCR, the TCRdb table keeps only in-frame clones and is missing some. The sample gives about 2 million clones, approximately 95% of which show up once; approximately 1.2% is in the top ten. This clone was picked up a small number of times. Its target is unknown. CD45RO-negative CD8 cells positively selected for CCR7 made up the naive population, which excluded terminally differentiated effector memory CD45RA+ cells. Recent acute infections and vaccinations were absent in the healthy HIV-negative adult donors.

V is TRBV19 and J is TRBJ1-1; 7 nucleotides agree with TRBD1. The sequencing input was naive CD8+ T cells sorted from blood. The clonotype originates from a man between 18 and 35 years old in good health. The CDR3 region has the DNA TGTGCCACGATGGATATGACAGGGACGAACACTGAAGCTTTCTTT. It encodes CATMDMTGTNTEAFF.